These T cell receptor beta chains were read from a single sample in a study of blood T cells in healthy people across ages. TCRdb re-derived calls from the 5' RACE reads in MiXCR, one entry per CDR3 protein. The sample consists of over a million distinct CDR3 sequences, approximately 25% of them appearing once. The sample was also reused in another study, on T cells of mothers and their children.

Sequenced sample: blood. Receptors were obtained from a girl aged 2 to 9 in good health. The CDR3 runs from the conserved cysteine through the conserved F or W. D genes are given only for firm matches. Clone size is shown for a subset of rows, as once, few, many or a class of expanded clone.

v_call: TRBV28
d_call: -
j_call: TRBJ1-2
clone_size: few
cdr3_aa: CASTAVTLRIYGYTF
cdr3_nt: TGTGCCAGCACGGCGGTAACCCTTAGGATCTATGGCTACACCTTC

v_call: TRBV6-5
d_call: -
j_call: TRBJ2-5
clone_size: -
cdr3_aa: CASSYGFVAGLETQYF
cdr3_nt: TGTGCCAGCAGTTACGGTTTCGTAGCAGGGTTAGAGACCCAGTACTTC

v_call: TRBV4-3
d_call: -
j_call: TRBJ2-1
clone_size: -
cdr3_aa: CASSQEAGVSYNEQFF
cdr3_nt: TGCGCCAGCAGCCAAGAGGCCGGGGTCTCCTACAATGAGCAGTTCTTC

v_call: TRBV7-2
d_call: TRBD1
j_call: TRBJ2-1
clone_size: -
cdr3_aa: CATSSFLYRGSKYNEQFF
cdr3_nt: TGTGCCACCAGCTCCTTTCTTTACAGGGGATCTAAGTATAATGAGCAGTTCTTC

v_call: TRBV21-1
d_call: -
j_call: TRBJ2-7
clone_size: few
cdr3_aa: CASSKGAGGGHEQYF
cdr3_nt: TGTGCCAGCAGCAAAGGGGCAGGGGGCGGCCACGAGCAGTACTTC

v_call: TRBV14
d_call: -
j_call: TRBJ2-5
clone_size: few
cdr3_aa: CASSQVRWEETQYF
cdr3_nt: TGTGCCAGCAGCCAAGTACGATGGGAAGAGACCCAGTACTTC

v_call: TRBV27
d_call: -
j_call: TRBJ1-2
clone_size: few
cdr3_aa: CASRLLQGNYGYTF
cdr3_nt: TGTGCCAGCAGATTGCTCCAGGGAAACTATGGCTACACCTTC

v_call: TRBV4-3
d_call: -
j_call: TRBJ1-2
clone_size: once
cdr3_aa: CASSQEGVLDGYTF
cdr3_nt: TGCGCCAGCAGCCAAGAGGGGGTCTTGGATGGCTACACCTTC

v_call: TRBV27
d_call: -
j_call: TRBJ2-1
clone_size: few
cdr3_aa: CASKGIGENYNEQFF
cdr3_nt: TGTGCCAGCAAAGGGATTGGGGAAAACTACAATGAGCAGTTCTTC

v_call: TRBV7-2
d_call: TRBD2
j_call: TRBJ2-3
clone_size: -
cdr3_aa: CASKVGGGTDTQYF
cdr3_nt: TGTGCCAGCAAAGTGGGAGGGGGCACAGATACGCAGTATTTT

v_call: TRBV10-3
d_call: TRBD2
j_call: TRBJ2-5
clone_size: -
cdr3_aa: CAISAITGPSGKQETQYF
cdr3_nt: TGTGCCATCAGTGCCATAACGGGTCCTAGCGGGAAGCAAGAGACCCAGTACTTC

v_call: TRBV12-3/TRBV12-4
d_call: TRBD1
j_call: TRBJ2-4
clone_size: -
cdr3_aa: CASSSQGAGIIQYF
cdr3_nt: TGTGCCAGCAGTTCACAGGGGGCCGGGATCATTCAGTACTTC

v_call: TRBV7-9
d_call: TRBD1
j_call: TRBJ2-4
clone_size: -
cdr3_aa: CASSSPRTGWDIQYF
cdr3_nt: TGTGCCAGCAGCTCCCCGCGGACAGGGTGGGACATTCAGTACTTC

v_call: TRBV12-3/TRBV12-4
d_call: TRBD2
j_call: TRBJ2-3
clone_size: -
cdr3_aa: CASSFLAGDTDTQYF
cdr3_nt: TGTGCCAGCAGTTTCCTAGCGGGGGACACAGATACGCAGTATTTT

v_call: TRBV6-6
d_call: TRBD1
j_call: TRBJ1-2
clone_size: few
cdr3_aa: CASRLGTGNYGYTF
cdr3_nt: TGTGCCAGCAGACTTGGGACAGGGAACTATGGCTACACCTTC

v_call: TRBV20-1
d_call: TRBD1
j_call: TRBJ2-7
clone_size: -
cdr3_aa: CSANPTGASHEQYF
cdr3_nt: TGCAGTGCTAACCCCACAGGGGCTTCCCACGAGCAGTACTTC

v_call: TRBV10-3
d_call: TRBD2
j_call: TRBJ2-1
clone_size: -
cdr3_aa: CAISESRLAGSEQFF
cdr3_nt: TGTGCCATCAGTGAGTCGAGACTAGCGGGAAGTGAGCAGTTCTTC

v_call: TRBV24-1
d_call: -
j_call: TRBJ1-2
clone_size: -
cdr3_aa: CATSHDAGVRYTF
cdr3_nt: TGTGCCACCAGTCATGATGCGGGGGTCCGCTACACCTTC

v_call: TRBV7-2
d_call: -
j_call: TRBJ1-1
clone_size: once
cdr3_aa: CASRKVMGGAEAFF
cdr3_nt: TGTGCCAGCAGGAAAGTTATGGGGGGGGCTGAAGCTTTCTTT

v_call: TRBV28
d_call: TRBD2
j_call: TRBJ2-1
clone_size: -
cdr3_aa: CASRPIEIEAGSFYNEQFF
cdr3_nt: TGTGCCAGCAGACCTATAGAAATCGAAGCGGGAAGCTTTTACAATGAGCAGTTCTTC

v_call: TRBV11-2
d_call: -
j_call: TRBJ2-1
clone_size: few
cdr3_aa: CASSLGWEFPDEQFF
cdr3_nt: TGTGCCAGCAGCTTAGGATGGGAGTTCCCCGATGAGCAGTTCTTC

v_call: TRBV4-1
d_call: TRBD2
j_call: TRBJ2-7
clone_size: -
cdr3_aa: CASSQIAGVISYEQYF
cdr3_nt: TGCGCCAGCAGCCAAATAGCGGGAGTCATATCCTACGAGCAGTACTTC

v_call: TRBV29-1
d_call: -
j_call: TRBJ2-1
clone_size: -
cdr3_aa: CSVLGREYNEQFF
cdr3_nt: TGCAGCGTTCTAGGCAGGGAGTACAATGAGCAGTTCTTC

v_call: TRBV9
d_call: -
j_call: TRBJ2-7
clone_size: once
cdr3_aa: CASSLGGAGGPYEQYF
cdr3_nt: TGTGCCAGCAGCCTAGGGGGGGCTGGGGGCCCCTACGAGCAGTACTTC

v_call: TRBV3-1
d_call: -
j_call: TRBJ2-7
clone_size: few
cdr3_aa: CASSQELGDYYEQYF
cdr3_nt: TGTGCCAGCAGCCAAGAACTAGGGGATTACTACGAGCAGTACTTC

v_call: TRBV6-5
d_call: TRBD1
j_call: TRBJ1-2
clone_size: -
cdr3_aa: CASSYSRQGVGYTF
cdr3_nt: TGTGCCAGCAGTTACTCGAGACAGGGGGTGGGCTACACCTTC

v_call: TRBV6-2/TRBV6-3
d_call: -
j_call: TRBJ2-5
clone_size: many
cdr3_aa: CASSYPEETQYF
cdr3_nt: TGTGCCAGCAGTTACCCGGAAGAGACCCAGTACTTC